The 14 T cell receptor beta chains listed next were all sequenced from one sample in a study of T cell clonality in common variable immunodeficiency. Antigen specificity for these receptors is unknown. Study conclusions and caveats: Common variable immunodeficiency TCR beta sequences reportedly had fewer deletions and N-nucleotide insertions.

Sequenced by immunoSEQ multiplex PCR; TCRdb stores in-frame clones only, minus some. Found here are approximately 24,000 clones, no singletons; the ten largest cover 8.9%. Sequencing used peripheral blood mononuclear cells. These receptors came from a human donor with common variable immunodeficiency.

This clone was counted only a few times. The read terminates 3 residues ahead of where the CDR3 ends, so the germline J gene completes it. V gene TRBV7-6 combines with J gene TRBJ2-5; 7 nucleotides align to TRBD2. Per the germline V gene, CDR1 is SGHVS and CDR2 is FNYEAQ. The V gene end was trimmed by 5 bases and the J gene end by 2 bases; junction bases not matched to a gene: 2. The CDR3 has 13 amino acids. The sequenced part of the CDR3 DNA is TGTGCCAGCAGCCTGGGGGGGCAAGAGACC. It encodes CASSLGGQET. The whole CDR3 sequence reads CASSLGGQETQYF.

This clone was counted many times. Read data end 3 residues before the CDR3 end; the end is taken from the germline J gene. The V gene is TRBV7-2, the J gene TRBJ1-3; 8 nucleotides agree with TRBD1. This CDR3 region has 15 residues. Germline CDR1 is SGHTA and CDR2 is FQGNSA. V shed 3 bases, J shed 2 bases, and the junction held 3 bases outside the gene matches. This CDR3 is CASSFTGGTGNTIYF. Partial CDR3 DNA: TGTGCCAGCAGCTTTACAGGGGGAACTGGAAACACC.

With regard to this clone: Read sequence stops 3 residues before the CDR3 end, and the germline J gene provides the missing end. The chain is built from TRBV30 and TRBJ2-2; D possibly corresponds to TRBD2 (6 bases). The V gene lost 3 bases and the J gene lost 8 bases, with 7 bases spanning the gap. The CDR3 totals 11 residues. Germline values: CDR1 GTSNPN, CDR2 SVGIG (reference sequence). The sequenced part of the CDR3 DNA is TGTGCCTGGAGGGCGGGAGGGGAG. Translating gives CAWRAGGE. The whole CDR3 reads CAWRAGGELFF.

This clone was detected ten times or more. The CDR3 end falls 3 residues outside the read, so it is completed with the germline J gene. The chain couples TRBV19 to TRBJ2-3; possible D gene TRBD1, 5 bases. Germline CDR1 and CDR2: LNHDA and SQIVND (reference sequence). V was clipped by 1 base and J by 4 bases, with 9 bases between them. The CDR3 extends over 14 amino acids. The CDR3 sequence: CASSIGRAADTQYF. CDR3 DNA, as far as it was read: TGTGCCAGTAGTATAGGCAGGGCAGCAGATACG. Full variable domain (missing parts from reference TRBV19 and TRBJ2-3): DGGITQSPKYLFRKEGQNVTLSCEQNLNHDAMYWYRQDPGQGLRLIYYSQIVNDFQKGDIAEGYSVSREKKESFPLTVTSAQKNPTAFYLCASSIGRAADTQYFGPGTRLTVL.

The sequenced CDR3 bases are TGTGCCAGTTCCTCCGGGACAGGGATACACTATGGC. It specifies CASSSGTGIHYG. The full CDR3 reads CASSSGTGIHYGYTF. The gene calls are TRBV19 and TRBJ1-2; 9 bases map to TRBD1. The read halts 3 residues ahead of the CDR3 end, with the missing end drawn from the germline J gene. The length of the CDR3 is 15 residues. The germline gives CDR1 LNHDA, CDR2 SQIVND (reference sequence). The ends lost 8 bases at V and 3 bases at J; junction bases unmatched: 10.

The table lists this clone with a few counts. The read halts 3 residues ahead of the CDR3 end, with the missing end drawn from the germline J gene. The chain links TRBV19 to TRBJ1-2; D is perhaps TRBD1 (5 bases). There are 16 residues in the CDR3. The V gene's germline CDR1 is LNHDA and CDR2 SQIVND (reference sequence). V was pared by 6 bases and J by 0 bases, with 17 bases between. CDR3 DNA, as far as it was read: TGTGCCAGTAGCCGTACGTCAGGGCCTACTAACTATGGC. Its translation is CASSRTSGPTNYG. The whole CDR3 protein reads CASSRTSGPTNYGYTF.

The sequenced CDR3 bases are TGTGCCAGCAGTGAATGGGCGGGGGACATT. Translation gives CASSEWAGDI. The complete CDR3 protein is CASSEWAGDIQYF. The chain couples TRBV2 to TRBJ2-4; the match to TRBD2 covers 7 bases. Sequencing ends 3 residues short of the CDR3 end; the germline J gene provides the rest. Germline V gene sequence: CDR1 SNHLY, CDR2 FYNNEI. This CDR3 comprises 13 residues. V trimming: 2 bases; J trimming: 8 bases; junction bases outside the gene matches: 3.

In regard to this clone: The read falls 3 residues short of the CDR3 end, and the missing part is taken from the germline J gene. The chain carries TRBV14 and TRBJ2-7, with no clear D. CDR3 length equals 13 residues. V was trimmed by 4 bases and J by 2 bases, leaving 9 bases between them. Germline loops: CDR1 SGHDN, CDR2 FVKESK. The part of the CDR3 DNA that was read is TGTGCCAGCAGCCGCCCTACCACCTACGAG. Translation gives CASSRPTTYE. The CDR3 in its entirety is CASSRPTTYEQYF.

Concerning this clone: The read halts 3 residues ahead of the CDR3 end, with the missing end drawn from the germline J gene. The rearrangement joins TRBV6-1 to TRBJ2-1; tentatively, D is TRBD1 (6 bases). Trimming took off 0 bases at V and 0 bases at J, with 9 bases between the two ends. The CDR3 is made up of 16 amino acids. CDR1 is MNHNS and CDR2 is SASEGT in the germline V gene. The CDR3 reads CASSEAHRASYNEQFF. CDR3 DNA (partial): TGTGCCAGCAGTGAAGCGCACAGGGCCTCCTACAATGAG.

This clone was observed many times. Coverage ceases 3 residues before the CDR3 finishes, and the germline J gene fills in the end. The chain carries TRBV19 and TRBJ2-6; unclear D gene. The CDR3 has 15 residues. The V gene's germline CDR1 is LNHDA and CDR2 SQIVND (reference sequence). V dropped 1 base and J dropped 0 bases, with 4 bases sitting between them. The CDR3 sequence: CASSIVHSGANVLTF. The DNA read from the CDR3 is TGTGCCAGTAGTATAGTACACTCTGGGGCCAACGTC.

This clone was seen ten or more times. The sequenced fragment ends 3 residues before the CDR3 boundary, so the rest is inferred from the germline J gene. This sequence joins TRBV6-1 and TRBJ1-4, with 12 bases identical to TRBD1. The V segment lost 4 bases and the J segment 7 bases; nucleotides outside the gene matches: 4. The CDR3 runs 15 residues. Germline V gene sequence: CDR1 MNHNS, CDR2 SASEGT. This CDR3 reads CASSAGTGGSEKLFF. The DNA read from the CDR3 is TGTGCCAGCAGTGCAGGGACAGGGGGCAGTGAAAAA.

As regards this clone: The read finishes 3 residues shy of the CDR3 end, and the germline J gene is used to complete it. This chain connects TRBV30 to TRBJ1-1; D is perhaps TRBD1 (5 bases). The germline CDR1 and CDR2 sequences are GTSNPN and SVGIG (reference sequence). V was cut by 4 bases and J by 0 bases, with 18 bases left in between. CDR3 length equals 16 residues. The CDR3 loop is CAWNRWGGPMNTEAFF. The sequenced part of the CDR3 DNA is TGTGCCTGGAATAGGTGGGGGGGACCTATGAACACTGAA.

The sample holds many counts of this clone. The read ends 3 residues shy of where the CDR3 ends; the end is completed using the germline J gene. The rearrangement links TRBV18 to TRBJ2-1; D unresolved. The CDR3 sequence is 12 residues long. V dropped 1 base and J dropped 7 bases, with 5 bases sitting between them. CDR1 KGHSH and CDR2 LQKENI come from the germline V gene. The CDR3 protein is CASSPLQNEQFF. CDR3 bases read: TGTGCCAGCTCACCACTCCAGAATGAG.

As for this clone: The read stops 3 residues short of the end of the CDR3; the missing end is completed from the germline J gene. V usage is TRBV30 and J usage is TRBJ1-1; unclear D gene. V was shortened by 2 bases and J by 4 bases, with 14 bases between the two germline ends. This CDR3 is built from 14 residues. Germline-derived CDR1 and CDR2 are GTSNPN and SVGIG (reference sequence). CDR3 DNA, as far as it was read: TGTGCCTGGAGTTACGAGGTGGAGGGCACTGAA. Its translation: CAWSYEVEGTE. The whole CDR3 protein reads CAWSYEVEGTEAFF.